The 30 T cell receptor beta chains in this list originate from one sample, sequenced in a study of vaccination effects on CD4 cells after COVID-19 (dated by TCRdb to the early 2020s). Receptors were amplified or captured by the immunoSEQ multiplex PCR assay. TCRdb carries this immuneACCESS record with in-frame sequences only. Its versions omit some clonotypes, under half of them owing to an unresolved V gene in the studies checked, with the rest unexplained. This sample lists more than 60,000 clones; around two thirds were detected once. The ten largest clones capture 2% to 2.5% of the sample. No antigens are known for them. After less than eleven days of culture, CD4+ T cells were isolated with the EasySep CD4+ T cell isolation kit. Each participant received two doses of an mRNA SARS-CoV-2 vaccine, either BNT162b2 or mRNA-1273. This specimen was CD4+ T cells from PBMCs cultured without peptide, taken after COVID-19 vaccination. These receptor sequences come from a human donor who received a COVID-19 vaccine.

This clone was observed a few times. The J gene is TRBJ2-2, the V gene TRBV19; 7 bases align to TRBD2. The V gene's germline CDR1 is LNHDA and CDR2 SQIVND (reference sequence). This CDR3 comprises 15 residues. The V gene end was trimmed by 4 bases and the J gene end by 5 bases; junction bases not matched to a gene: 7. For the CDR3, the DNA is TGTGCCAGTAGTAGGCAGCGGGGAGGGACCGGGGAGCTGTTTTTT. Its protein is CASSRQRGGTGELFF.

This clone was observed once. This chain links TRBV5-5 with TRBJ2-3; D not resolved. V dropped 4 bases and J dropped 6 bases, with 9 bases sitting between them. CDR1 SGHKS and CDR2 YYEKEE come from the germline V gene (reference sequence). CDR3 length: 12 amino acids. The CDR3 spells CASSLLQDTQYF. The DNA of the CDR3 is TGTGCCAGCAGCCTCCTTCAGGATACGCAGTATTTT.

The V call is TRBV15, the J call TRBJ2-7; D remains ambiguous. The V end was cut by 3 bases, the J end by 2 bases, with 11 bases between. Germline-derived CDR1 and CDR2 are LNHNV and YYDKDF (reference sequence). This CDR3 comprises 14 residues. The CDR3 DNA reads as TGTGCCACCAGCAGGGGCACAGCCCCCTACGAGCAGTACGTC. It codes for CATSRGTAPYEQYV.

V gene TRBV28 combines with J gene TRBJ2-6, with 7 bases that match TRBD2. Trimming cost V 6 bases and J 1 base; bases outside gene matches: 6. CDR1 is MDHEN, CDR2 SYDVKM, per germline. The CDR3 spans 16 residues. The CDR3 coding sequence is TGTGCCAGCAGACTGGGGGGGGATTCTGGGGCCAACGTCCTGACTTTC. Its translation: CASRLGGDSGANVLTF.

The rearrangement links TRBV6-6 to TRBJ1-5; D gene unclear. The CDR3 contains 14 residues. Germline lookup yields CDR1 MNHNY and CDR2 SVGAGI (reference sequence). V was clipped by 6 bases and J by 0 bases, with 9 bases between them. CDR3 sequence: CASSRDGSNQPQHF. CDR3 nucleotides: TGTGCCAGCAGCCGCGACGGTAGCAATCAGCCCCAGCATTTT.

The chain is built from TRBV3-1 (or the pseudogene TRBV3-2) and TRBJ2-1, with 13 positions matching TRBD2. Germline V lookup: CDR1 LGHDT, CDR2 YNNKEL (reference sequence). J lost 14 bases, V lost 4 bases, and 8 bases had no gene match. The CDR3 is 14 residues long. DNA of the CDR3: TGTGCCAGCAGCCCAGGACTAGCGGGGGTCATGAAGTTCTTC. This sequence encodes CASSPGLAGVMKFF.

The chain uses TRBV5-1 and TRBJ2-5; 7 nucleotides line up with TRBD1. Germline V gives CDR1 SGHRS, CDR2 YFSETQ. The trim removed 3 bases at V and 4 bases at J, leaving 9 bases unmatched. This CDR3 is built from 15 residues. CDR3 bases: TGCGCCAGCAGCTGGACAGGCCCCGGAGGAGAGACCCAGTACTTC. It yields the protein CASSWTGPGGETQYF.

The V and J genes are TRBV6-5 and TRBJ2-5; perhaps TRBD1 as D (5 bases). V lost 2 bases, J lost 5 bases, and 12 bases lay in between. CDR3 length: 14 residues. The V gene's germline CDR1 is MNHEY and CDR2 SVGAGI. CDR3 nucleotide sequence: TGTGCCAGCAGTTACCGTCTGGGGCTGGAGACCCAGTACTTC. The encoded protein is CASSYRLGLETQYF.

This clone appeared a few times. The genes are TRBV5-1 and TRBJ2-1; unclear D gene. Germline lookup yields CDR1 SGHRS and CDR2 YFSETQ. The V and J ends lost 0 bases and 2 bases respectively, with 6 bases between them. CDR3 length: 14 amino acids. The CDR3 DNA is TGCGCCAGCAGCTTGGACACAGCCTACAATGAGCAGTTCTTC. Its protein is CASSLDTAYNEQFF.

V is TRBV2 and J is TRBJ2-5; TRBD1 agrees at 9 bases. V shed 7 bases, J shed 3 bases, and the junction held 3 bases outside the gene matches. Germline V gene sequence: CDR1 SNHLY, CDR2 FYNNEI. CDR3 length: 13 amino acids. The CDR3 loop is CASTRDREETQYF. The CDR3 DNA reads TGTGCCAGCACCCGGGACAGGGAAGAGACCCAGTACTTC.

This clone was detected a few times. The chain uses TRBV29-1 and TRBJ1-2, with 7 bases identical to TRBD1. CDR3 length equals 11 residues. The junction had 6 bases not matched to a gene; V was cut back by 6 bases and J by 8 bases. Germline V gene lookup returns CDR1 SQVTM and CDR2 ANQGSEA. CDR3 loop: CSVGDSKGYTF. CDR3 sequence (DNA): TGCAGCGTCGGGGACAGCAAGGGCTACACCTTC.

This rearrangement joins TRBV5-1 to TRBJ2-3; TRBD2 is a possible D gene (5 bases). V was cut by 1 base and J by 3 bases, with 9 bases left in between. The germline V gene encodes CDR1 SGHRS and CDR2 YFSETQ. The CDR3 extends over 14 amino acids. This chain's CDR3 is CASSLSAETDTQYF. Here the CDR3 DNA reads TGCGCCAGCAGCTTGTCAGCGGAAACAGATACGCAGTATTTT.

This clone was seen more than once but under ten times. Other DNA sequences from this sample encode an identical CDR3 as well. V usage is TRBV18 and J usage is TRBJ2-3; 11 positions match TRBD1. With V trimmed by 3 bases and J by 4 bases, 0 bases remained unmatched. CDR3 size: 14 residues. Germline CDR1 reads KGHSH; CDR2 reads LQKENI. The CDR3 protein is CASSPGQGADTQYF. In DNA form, the CDR3 reads TGTGCCAGCTCACCGGGACAGGGGGCAGATACGCAGTATTTT.

This clone was seen only once. The rearrangement uses TRBV5-6 and TRBJ2-7; D possibly matches TRBD1 or TRBD2 (5 bases each). The CDR3 is 15 residues long. V lost 0 bases to trimming and J lost 6 bases, with 16 bases between them. Germline CDR1 and CDR2: SGHDT and YYEEEE. This CDR3 reads CASSLGGAPPGEQYV. The CDR3 DNA sequence: TGTGCCAGCAGCTTGGGAGGGGCCCCACCAGGCGAGCAGTACGTC.

The chain employs TRBV2 and TRBJ1-5; D unclear. Germline values: CDR1 SNHLY, CDR2 FYNNEI. Trimming stripped 3 bases from V and 1 base from J, with 7 bases between. CDR3 length: 14 amino acids. The CDR3 region is CASSEMGSNQPQHF. The DNA of the CDR3 is TGTGCCAGCAGTGAGATGGGCAGCAATCAGCCCCAGCATTTT.

This rearrangement joins TRBV5-1 to TRBJ1-4; D call uncertain. CDR1 and CDR2 (germline): SGHRS, YFSETQ. The CDR3 contains 14 residues. V lost 0 bases and J 3 bases, leaving 6 bases between the germline ends. In DNA, the CDR3 is TGCGCCAGCAGCTTGGGGCCAGCTAATGAAAAACTGTTTTTT. Translation: CASSLGPANEKLFF.

This clone was seen a handful of times. The chain links TRBV5-1 to TRBJ2-2; 7 bases line up with TRBD1. CDR1 is SGHRS, CDR2 YFSETQ, per germline. CDR3 length equals 14 residues. Trimming cost V 3 bases and J 11 bases; bases outside gene matches: 10. In DNA form, the CDR3 reads TGCGCCAGCAGCTGGGGACAGAGGGCTTCTGAGCTGTTTTTT. It codes for CASSWGQRASELFF.

This clone showed up just once. The genes are TRBV7-8 and TRBJ1-2; 10 bases are a match to TRBD1. The CDR3 is made up of 13 amino acids. V was clipped by 5 bases and J by 8 bases; unmatched bases: 5. Per germline, CDR1 SGHVS and CDR2 FQNEAQ. CDR3 nucleotide sequence: TGTGCCAGCAGCATCGACAGGGGGCGAGGCTACACCTTC. This gives the protein CASSIDRGRGYTF.

The chain recombines TRBV25-1 with TRBJ1-1; no firm D call. The CDR3 consists of 15 residues. Germline CDR1 is MGHDK and CDR2 is SYGVNS. Trimming pared 2 bases from V and 1 base from J, leaving 11 bases between. In DNA form, the CDR3 reads TGTGCCAGCAGTGAACCGGCGGGAGGGAACACTGAAGCTTTCTTT. It is translated as CASSEPAGGNTEAFF.

The V and J genes are TRBV7-2 and TRBJ2-3; D possibly corresponds to TRBD1 (6 bases). Germline V gene data show CDR1 as SGHTA and CDR2 as FQGNSA. This CDR3 contains 18 residues. Trimming left V 1 base short and J 1 base short, with 18 bases between. This CDR3 is CASSLDLTQGKGTDTQYF. CDR3 coding DNA: TGTGCCAGCAGCTTAGACCTGACACAGGGTAAGGGCACAGATACGCAGTATTTT.

This clone was found a few times. The rearrangement links TRBV5-1 to TRBJ1-2, with TRBD1 matching over 8 bases. Looked up from germline, CDR1 is SGHRS and CDR2 is YFSETQ. The CDR3 totals 15 residues. V shed 0 bases, J shed 2 bases, and the junction held 3 bases outside the gene matches. Written as DNA, the CDR3 is TGCGCCAGCAGCTTGGCCACAGGGGGAAACTATGGCTACACCTTC. Translation gives CASSLATGGNYGYTF.

The chain couples TRBV18 to TRBJ1-4, with D perhaps TRBD1 (6 bases). V shed 5 bases and J shed 2 bases, with 18 bases lying between them. Germline values: CDR1 KGHSH, CDR2 LQKENI. The CDR3 is 17 amino acids. For the CDR3, the DNA is TGTGCCAGCTCAAGGGACACTACGATCGGCACTAATGAAAAACTGTTTTTT. It is translated as CASSRDTTIGTNEKLFF.

In this sample, this clone turned up a few times. The chain combines TRBV30 with TRBJ1-5; no definite D call. CDR1 and CDR2 (germline): GTSNPN, SVGIG (reference sequence). The CDR3 loop spans 13 amino acids. Trimming removed 4 bases from V and 1 base from J, with 8 bases in between. In nucleotides, the CDR3 is TGTGCCTGGAATCTACAGAGCAATCAGCCCCAGCATTTT. Amino acid sequence: CAWNLQSNQPQHF.

This clone was seen a few times. The chain carries TRBV5-1 and TRBJ2-2; 7 bases line up with TRBD1. The ends lost 6 bases at V and 5 bases at J; junction bases unmatched: 4. CDR1 SGHRS and CDR2 YFSETQ come from the germline V gene. This CDR3 has 13 residues. CDR3 residues: CASNRGPTGELFF. CDR3 bases: TGCGCCAGCAACAGGGGACCTACCGGGGAGCTGTTTTTT.

The chain recombines TRBV4-1 with TRBJ2-1; D assignment may be TRBD1 or TRBD2 (5 bases each). V was cut by 1 base and J by 1 base, with 5 bases left in between. The germline V gene encodes CDR1 MGHRA and CDR2 YSYEKL. The CDR3 runs 14 residues. This chain's CDR3 is CASSQGGSYNEQFF. The CDR3 DNA reads TGCGCCAGCAGCCAAGGGGGGTCCTACAATGAGCAGTTCTTC.

The chain joins TRBV7-2 to TRBJ2-1, with 8 bases fitting TRBD2. V dropped 2 bases and J dropped 4; count of bases not matched to a gene: 7. The CDR3 totals 16 residues. Germline loops: CDR1 SGHTA, CDR2 FQGNSA. The CDR3 is CASSLLLSGGYNEQFF. Here the CDR3 DNA reads TGTGCCAGCAGCTTACTCCTCAGCGGGGGTTACAATGAGCAGTTCTTC.

This clone appeared a few times. The chain couples TRBV28 to TRBJ1-2; D remains ambiguous. Germline assignment: CDR1 MDHEN and CDR2 SYDVKM. This CDR3 has 14 residues. Trimming took off 2 bases at V and 4 bases at J, with 11 bases between the two ends. CDR3 sequence: CASSLVGSFYGYTF. Here the CDR3 DNA reads TGTGCCAGCAGTTTAGTGGGGAGTTTCTATGGCTACACCTTC.

This rearrangement joins TRBV14 to TRBJ2-2, with D hard to call. Germline lookup yields CDR1 SGHDN and CDR2 FVKESK. The CDR3 is 15 residues long. V was trimmed by 0 bases and J by 1 base, leaving 6 bases between them. The CDR3 DNA reads as TGTGCCAGCAGCCAAGATCTTGGGAACACCGGGGAGCTGTTTTTT. Protein: CASSQDLGNTGELFF.

The V call is TRBV6-5, the J call TRBJ2-2, with D tentatively TRBD1 or TRBD2 (5 bases each). Trimming stripped 4 bases from V and 6 bases from J, with 15 bases between. This CDR3 contains 15 residues. Germline CDR1 reads MNHEY; CDR2 reads SVGAGI. DNA for the CDR3: TGTGCCAGCAGTTTATCCGGGGCCGGCGCCGGGGAGCTGTTTTTT. It is translated as CASSLSGAGAGELFF.

The chain combines TRBV2 with TRBJ2-5; unclear D gene. Trimming shortened V by 4 bases and J by 5 bases, and 17 bases separated the two germline ends. Germline V gene data show CDR1 as SNHLY and CDR2 as FYNNEI. CDR3 length equals 15 residues. CDR3: CASSGPMTRGETQYF. The DNA of the CDR3 is TGTGCCAGCAGTGGCCCGATGACACGTGGGGAGACCCAGTACTTC.